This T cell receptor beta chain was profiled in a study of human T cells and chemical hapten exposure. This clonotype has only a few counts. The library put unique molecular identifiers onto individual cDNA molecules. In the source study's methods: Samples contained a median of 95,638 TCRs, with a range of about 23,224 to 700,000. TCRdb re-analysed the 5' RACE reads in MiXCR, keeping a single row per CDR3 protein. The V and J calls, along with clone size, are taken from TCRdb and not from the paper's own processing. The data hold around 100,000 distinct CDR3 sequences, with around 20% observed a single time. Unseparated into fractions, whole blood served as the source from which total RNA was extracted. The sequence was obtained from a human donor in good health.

CDR3 in DNA: TGTGCCAGCAGCTTAAGCGGGAGACTTTTGGATGAGCAGTTCTTC. Its protein is CASSLSGRLLDEQFF. This rearrangement joins TRBV11-1 to TRBJ2-1, with TRBD2 matching over 8 bases. The CDR3 length is 15 residues. V lost 2 bases and J lost 8; bases outside the gene matches: 8. From germline, CDR1 is SGHAT and CDR2 FQDESV (reference sequence).